The next 6 T cell receptor beta chains were all read from a single sample in a study of cytomegalovirus exposure and HLA in healthy donors. This PCR relied on a set of 60 Vbeta primers and 13 Jbeta primers. This table comes from immunoSEQ multiplex PCR, and its TCRdb copy is limited to in-frame clones, with some not included. Its clone listing holds some 150,000 clones. Sequenced input: PBMCs. All receptors derive from a woman in her late teens or twenties in good health and CMV-seronegative.

The gene calls are TRBV7-8 and TRBJ2-7; 7 bases align to TRBD2. In germline, CDR1 is SGHVS, CDR2 FQNEAQ. V was pared by 4 bases and J by 2 bases, with 8 bases of the junction left unmatched. This CDR3 is built from 15 residues. CDR3 coding DNA: TGTGCCAGCAGCTACGCAGCGGGGATTACCTACGAGCAGTACTTC. As protein: CASSYAAGITYEQYF.

This chain joins TRBV5-6 and TRBJ1-6, with 8 positions matching TRBD1. CDR1 is SGHDT, CDR2 YYEEEE, per germline. V was clipped by 0 bases and J by 11 bases; unmatched bases: 4. The CDR3 is 14 amino acids. The CDR3 nucleotides read TGTGCCAGCAGCTTGGGACAGGGGCTGACACCCCTCCACTTT. It encodes CASSLGQGLTPLHF.

This rearrangement joins TRBV7-2 to TRBJ2-7, with a possible D match to TRBD2 (5 bases). Trimming pared 5 bases from V and 0 bases from J, leaving 11 bases between. Germline values: CDR1 SGHTA, CDR2 FQGNSA. This CDR3 contains 14 residues. The CDR3 here is CASSLVGSSYEQYV. CDR3 bases: TGTGCCAGCAGCCTGGTGGGGAGCTCCTACGAGCAGTACGTC.

This chain connects TRBV7-9 to TRBJ2-7; 9 bases fit TRBD1. The length of the CDR3 is 15 residues. V trimming: 1 base; J trimming: 7 bases; junction bases outside the gene matches: 8. Germline-derived CDR1 and CDR2 are SEHNR and FQNEAQ (reference sequence). DNA for the CDR3: TGTGCCAGCAGCTTAGTCGGGACAGGGTCCGGGGAGCAGTACTTC. Its protein product is CASSLVGTGSGEQYF.

The chain combines TRBV15 with TRBJ1-2; no reliable D call. This CDR3 is 15 amino acids long. Trimming took 0 bases from V and 0 from J, leaving 8 bases between them. Per the germline V gene, CDR1 is LNHNV and CDR2 is YYDKDF (reference sequence). CDR3 in amino acids: CATSRDPGSNYGYTF. The CDR3 region has the DNA TGTGCCACCAGCAGAGATCCGGGATCTAACTATGGCTACACCTTC.

The chain employs TRBV7-9 and TRBJ2-1, with 8 nucleotides matching TRBD2. The CDR3 consists of 13 residues. The V gene end was trimmed by 7 bases and the J gene end by 3 bases; junction bases not matched to a gene: 2. Germline CDR1 is SEHNR and CDR2 is FQNEAQ (reference sequence). In DNA form, the CDR3 reads TGTGCCAGCACAAGCGGGAGCTACAATGAGCAGTTCTTC. Amino acid sequence: CASTSGSYNEQFF.